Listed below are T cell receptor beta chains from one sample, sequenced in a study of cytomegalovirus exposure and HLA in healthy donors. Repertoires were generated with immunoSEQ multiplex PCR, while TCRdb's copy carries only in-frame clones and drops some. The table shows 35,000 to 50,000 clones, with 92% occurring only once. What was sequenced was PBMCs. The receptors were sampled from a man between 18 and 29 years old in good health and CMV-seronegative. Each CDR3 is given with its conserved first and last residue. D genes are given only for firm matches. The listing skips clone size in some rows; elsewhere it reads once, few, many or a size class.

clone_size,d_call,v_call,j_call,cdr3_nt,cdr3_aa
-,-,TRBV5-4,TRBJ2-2,TGTGCCAGCAGCTTGGTGGTCGGGAGACGGAACACCGGGGAGCTGTTTTTT,CASSLVVGRRNTGELFF
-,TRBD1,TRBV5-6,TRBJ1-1,TGTGCCAGCAGCTGGGGGACAGGGGGGGACACTGAAGCTTTCTTT,CASSWGTGGDTEAFF
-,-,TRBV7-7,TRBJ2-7,TGTGCTAGCAGCTTAGGCTCTTCAGGGGCTGAAGAGCAGTACTTC,CASSLGSSGAEEQYF
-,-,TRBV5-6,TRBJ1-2,TGTGCCAGCAGCTTTGTTGGAGAACAGGGAAACGGCGGCTACACCTTC,CASSFVGEQGNGGYTF
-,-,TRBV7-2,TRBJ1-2,TGTGCCAGCAGCTCACAGCCTGGCTATGGCTACACCTTC,CASSSQPGYGYTF
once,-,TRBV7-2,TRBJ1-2,TGTGCCAGCAGCTTAGGTAGTAAGGGGGGCTACACCTTC,CASSLGSKGGYTF
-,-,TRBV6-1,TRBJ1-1,TGTGCCAGCACCCGCTTCAGGGTGAACACTGAAGCTTTCTTT,CASTRFRVNTEAFF
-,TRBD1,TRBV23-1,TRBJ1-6,TGCGCCCCGGGTCCCAGACAGGGGGCGCATAATTCACCCCTCCACTTT,CAPGPRQGAHNSPLHF
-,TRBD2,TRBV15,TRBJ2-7,TGTGCCACCAGCAGAGAAGGAACGGGGGGGCTGTTCGAGCAGTACTTC,CATSREGTGGLFEQYF
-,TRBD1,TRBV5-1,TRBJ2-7,TGCGCCAGCAGCTTGGGGGGCCAGGGGGCCTACGAGCAGTACTTC,CASSLGGQGAYEQYF
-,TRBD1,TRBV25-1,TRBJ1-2,TGTGCCAGCAGTGAATTTGGTCATGGGACAGCTGGCGGCTACACCTTC,CASSEFGHGTAGGYTF
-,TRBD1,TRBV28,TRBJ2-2,TGTGCCAGCAGATTAGACAGGGCGAACACCGGGGAGCTGTTTTTT,CASRLDRANTGELFF
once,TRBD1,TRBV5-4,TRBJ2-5,TGTGCCAGCAGCTTGGCCACAGGGGAAGAGACCCAGTACTTC,CASSLATGEETQYF
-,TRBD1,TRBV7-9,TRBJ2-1,TGTGCCAGCAGCTTAGAGACAGGGACCCATGAGCAGTTCTTC,CASSLETGTHEQFF
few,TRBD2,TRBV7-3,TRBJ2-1,TGTGCCAGCAGCTTAAGGACTAGCGGGAGGGCCTCCTACAATGAGCAGTTCTTC,CASSLRTSGRASYNEQFF
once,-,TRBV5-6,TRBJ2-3,TGTGCCAGCAGCTTAGCCACAGATACGCAGTATTTT,CASSLATDTQYF
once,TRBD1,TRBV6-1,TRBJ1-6,TGTGCCAGCAGCGACAGGGGAGGTGGATCACCCCTCCACTTT,CASSDRGGGSPLHF
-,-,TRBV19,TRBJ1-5,TGTGCCAGTAAGTTTCGTGAGGGCAATCAGCCCCAGCATTTT,CASKFREGNQPQHF
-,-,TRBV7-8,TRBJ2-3,TGTGCCAGCAGCCTCCCGGAGAAGAGGTCGACAGATACGCAGTATTTT,CASSLPEKRSTDTQYF
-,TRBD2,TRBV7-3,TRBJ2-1,TGTGCCAGCAGCTCCACTAGCGGGACCTACTATGAGCAGTTCTTC,CASSSTSGTYYEQFF
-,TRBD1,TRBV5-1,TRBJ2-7,TGCGCCAGCAGCTTGGAACCGGGACAGGCTTCCCGCGAGCAGTACTTC,CASSLEPGQASREQYF
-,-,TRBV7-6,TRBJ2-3,TGTGCCAGCAGCTTAGCGACGGGGGGCGCGGGCACAGATACGCAGTATTTT,CASSLATGGAGTDTQYF
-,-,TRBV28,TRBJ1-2,TGTGCCAGCAATGCGGGAAGAGAAGGCTACACCTTC,CASNAGREGYTF
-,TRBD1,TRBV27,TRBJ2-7,TGTGCCACAAGGGACAGGGGGCTTTACGAGCAGTACTTC,CATRDRGLYEQYF
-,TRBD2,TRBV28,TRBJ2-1,TGTGCCAGCAGCCTCAGCTCCCCGGGACTAGCGGGAGGGCCGGGTGAGCAGTTCTTC,CASSLSSPGLAGGPGEQFF
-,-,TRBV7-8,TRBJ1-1,TGTGCCAGCAGGTCCCGGACAGTCGCGAGCACTGAAGCTTTCTTT,CASRSRTVASTEAFF
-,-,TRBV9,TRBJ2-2,TGTGCCAGCAGCGAAGGGGGGGCCGGGGAGCTGTTTTTT,CASSEGGAGELFF
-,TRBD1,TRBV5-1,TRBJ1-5,TGCGCCAGCAGCTCGACAGGGGGTAATCAGCCCCAGCATTTT,CASSSTGGNQPQHF
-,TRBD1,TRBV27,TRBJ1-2,TGTGCCAGCAGTTTATCCCAGGGGGCAGGAGGCTACACCTTC,CASSLSQGAGGYTF
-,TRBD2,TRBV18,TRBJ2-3,TGTGCCAGCTCCGGGACTAGACAGTCCACAGATACGCAGTATTTT,CASSGTRQSTDTQYF
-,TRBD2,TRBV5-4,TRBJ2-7,TGTGCCAGCAGCTTTCGTCTAGCGGGGGGTAGCGAGCAGTACTTC,CASSFRLAGGSEQYF
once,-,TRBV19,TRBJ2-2,TGTGCCAGTCGACCTAAGGGGGTGAGGAACACCGGGGAGCTGTTTTTT,CASRPKGVRNTGELFF
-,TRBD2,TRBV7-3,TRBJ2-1,TGTGCCAGCAGCCTTAGCGGGGGGGCATTGGAGCAGTTCTTC,CASSLSGGALEQFF
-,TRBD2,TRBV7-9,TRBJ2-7,TGTGCCAGCAGCCGAACAATCGGGACTAGCGGCAACTACGAGCAGTACTTC,CASSRTIGTSGNYEQYF
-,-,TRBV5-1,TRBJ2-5,TGCGCCAGCAGCCAGTCCTTTGGGGGCGGCCAAGAGACCCAGTACTTC,CASSQSFGGGQETQYF
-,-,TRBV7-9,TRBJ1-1,TGTGCCAGCAGCTTTGACAGTGAAGCTTTCTTT,CASSFDSEAFF
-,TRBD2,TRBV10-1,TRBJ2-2,TGCGCCTTCCGCGGGCGGGGGTACACCGGGGAGCTGTTTTTT,CAFRGRGYTGELFF
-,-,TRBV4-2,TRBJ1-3,TGTGCCAGCAGCCAGGGCGGGCGGTGGAACACCATATATTTT,CASSQGGRWNTIYF
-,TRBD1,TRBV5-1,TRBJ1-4,TGCGCCAGCAGCCCGTTGACAGGGGATGAAAAACTGTTTTTT,CASSPLTGDEKLFF
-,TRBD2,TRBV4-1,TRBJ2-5,TGCGCCAGCCGTGGGGGGGAAGAGACCCAGTACTTC,CASRGGEETQYF
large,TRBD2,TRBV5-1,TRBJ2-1,TGCGCCAGCAGCCGGGACTGGAGCGGGAGCCTTAGCTCCTACAATGAGCAGTTCTTC,CASSRDWSGSLSSYNEQFF
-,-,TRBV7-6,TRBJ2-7,TGTGCCAGCAGCTTGGCTCCAGCGACCTACGAGCAGTACTTC,CASSLAPATYEQYF
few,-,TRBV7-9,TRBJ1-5,TGTGCCAGCAGCTTAACCACCGGAGATCAGCCCCAGCATTTT,CASSLTTGDQPQHF
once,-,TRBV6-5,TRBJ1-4,TGTGCCAGCAACCGACAGGTGAAAGAAAAACTGTTTTTT,CASNRQVKEKLFF
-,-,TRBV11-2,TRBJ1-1,TGTGCCAGCAGCCCCCTCTCCCGAGGCACTGAAGCTTTCTTT,CASSPLSRGTEAFF
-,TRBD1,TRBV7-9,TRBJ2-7,TGTGCCAGCAGCCTGAGACAGGGGAGGTCCTACGAGCAGTACTTC,CASSLRQGRSYEQYF